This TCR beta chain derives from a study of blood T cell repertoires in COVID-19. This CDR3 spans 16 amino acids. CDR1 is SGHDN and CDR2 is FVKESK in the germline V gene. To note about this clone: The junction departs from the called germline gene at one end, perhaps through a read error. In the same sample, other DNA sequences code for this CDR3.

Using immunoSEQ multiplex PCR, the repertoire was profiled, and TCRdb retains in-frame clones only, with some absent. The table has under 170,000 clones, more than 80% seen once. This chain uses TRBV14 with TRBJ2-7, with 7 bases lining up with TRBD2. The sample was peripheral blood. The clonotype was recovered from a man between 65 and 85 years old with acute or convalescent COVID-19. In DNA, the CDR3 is TGTGCCAGTAGCCAGTATGGGGGGGTATCTCCCTACGAGCAGTACTTC. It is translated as CASSQYGGVSPYEQYF.